Shown below are 24 T cell receptor beta chains from a single sample sequenced in a study of cytomegalovirus exposure and HLA in healthy donors. Use of 60 Vbeta and 13 Jbeta primers characterized the PCR. Sequenced by immunoSEQ multiplex PCR; TCRdb stores in-frame clones only, minus some. The sample has 150,000 to 200,000 clones, roughly 80% seen once. Sample: PBMCs. These receptors were taken from a middle-aged man in good health and CMV-seropositive.

The chain is built from TRBV19 and TRBJ2-5; a possible D gene is TRBD1 (5 bases). This CDR3 is 14 amino acids long. Looked up from germline, CDR1 is LNHDA and CDR2 is SQIVND (reference sequence). The V gene lost 2 bases and the J gene lost 11 bases, with 18 bases spanning the gap. The CDR3 loop reads CASSIQPRVQGQYF. CDR3 sequence (DNA): TGTGCCAGTAGTATACAACCCCGCGTTCAGGGACAGTACTTC.

The rearrangement joins TRBV5-8 to TRBJ1-1; TRBD1 is a possible D gene (6 bases). V lost 9 bases to trimming and J lost 1 base, with 13 bases between them. The CDR3 has 13 residues. CDR1 and CDR2 from the germline V gene are SGHTS and YDEGEE. CDR3 sequence reads: CATRQVQNTEAFF. CDR3 DNA sequence: TGTGCCACAAGACAGGTACAGAACACTGAAGCTTTCTTT.

The chain joins TRBV18 to TRBJ2-5; D perhaps matches TRBD1 (5 bases). The germline V gene has CDR1 KGHSH and CDR2 LQKENI. The V and J ends lost 4 bases and 3 bases respectively, with 9 bases between them. The CDR3 has 13 residues. The CDR3 nucleotides are TGTGCCAGCTCACTAACAGGAAAAGAGACCCAGTACTTC. Translation: CASSLTGKETQYF.

The rearrangement uses TRBV5-6 and TRBJ2-3, with TRBD2 matching over 9 bases. The ends lost 6 bases at V and 2 bases at J; junction bases unmatched: 7. There are 15 residues in the CDR3. Germline V gives CDR1 SGHDT, CDR2 YYEEEE. CDR3 sequence: CASKRRGGHTDTQYF. The CDR3 DNA follows: TGTGCCAGCAAACGGCGGGGGGGCCACACAGATACGCAGTATTTT.

This rearrangement joins TRBV7-3 to TRBJ2-7; TRBD1 matches at 7 bases. V was clipped by 6 bases and J by 1 base; unmatched bases: 9. CDR1 SGHTA and CDR2 FQGTGA come from the germline V gene. The CDR3 covers 15 residues. The CDR3 here is CASSYLRTGSYEQYF. As DNA, the CDR3 is TGTGCCAGCAGTTACCTGAGGACAGGTTCCTACGAGCAGTACTTC.

This chain joins TRBV7-3 and TRBJ2-1; no reliable D call. Between the trimmed V and J ends, which lost 4 bases and 7 bases, there was a span of 14 bases. Germline-derived CDR1 and CDR2 are SGHTA and FQGTGA. The CDR3 is 14 amino acids. CDR3 bases: TGTGCCAGCAGCTCCCAGTCCCCCCTTAATGAGCAGTTCTTC. Its translation is CASSSQSPLNEQFF.

In this sample, this clone turned up once. The V gene is TRBV25-1, the J gene TRBJ2-5; D is possibly TRBD2 (7 bases). Trimming stripped 4 bases from V and 6 bases from J, with 24 bases between. This CDR3 comprises 17 residues. Per the germline V gene, CDR1 is MGHDK and CDR2 is SYGVNS. DNA of the CDR3: TGTGCCAGCAGTGGCCTAAGGGAGGGGGATTTGATACAGACCCAGTACTTC. Protein product: CASSGLREGDLIQTQYF.

The chain is built from TRBV2 and TRBJ1-2; 10 bases align to TRBD1. V shed 6 bases and J 4 bases; nucleotides not matched to a gene: 8. The germline V gene has CDR1 SNHLY and CDR2 FYNNEI. This CDR3 contains 15 residues. As DNA, the CDR3 is TGTGCCAGCAGCGCGACAGGGGGCGGGAGCTATGGCTACACCTTC. It yields the protein CASSATGGGSYGYTF.

The rearrangement joins TRBV6-5 to TRBJ1-6; D is ambiguous. The CDR3 contains 13 residues. V was cut by 6 bases and J by 8 bases, with 11 bases left in between. Germline lookup yields CDR1 MNHEY and CDR2 SVGAGI. The CDR3 is CASSPDGDSPLHF. In nucleotides, the CDR3 is TGTGCCAGCAGCCCAGACGGGGATTCACCCCTCCACTTT.

J is TRBJ1-1 and V is TRBV6-1, with 10 bases identical to TRBD1. The CDR3 is made up of 15 amino acids. Germline V gene data show CDR1 as MNHNS and CDR2 as SASEGT. V trimming: 6 bases; J trimming: 3 bases; junction bases outside the gene matches: 7. CDR3 amino acids: CASSGTGESYTEAFF. CDR3 DNA sequence: TGTGCCAGCAGCGGGACAGGGGAGAGTTACACTGAAGCTTTCTTT.

The chain carries TRBV5-5 and TRBJ2-3; 14 nucleotides agree with TRBD2. Germline CDR1 SGHKS, CDR2 YYEKEE (reference sequence). This CDR3 region has 15 residues. V shed 3 bases, J shed 8 bases, and the junction held 5 bases outside the gene matches. Written as DNA, the CDR3 is TGTGCCAGCAGCTGGGGGACTAGCGGGGGCGGTACGCAGTATTTT. Amino acids: CASSWGTSGGGTQYF.

The chain is built from TRBV6-1 and TRBJ2-5, with D unclear. The CDR3 sequence is 13 residues long. Germline V gene sequence: CDR1 MNHNS, CDR2 SASEGT. Trimming took 4 bases from V and 1 from J, leaving 7 bases between them. The DNA for the CDR3 is TGTGCCAGCAGTGGACATCTCCAAGAGACCCAGTACTTC. Translation: CASSGHLQETQYF.

The V call is TRBV5-6, the J call TRBJ1-2, with 8 bases aligning to TRBD1. J was trimmed by 2 bases and V by 0 bases; bases with no gene match: 6. CDR3 length: 16 amino acids. Germline CDR1 SGHDT, CDR2 YYEEEE. In DNA, the CDR3 is TGTGCCAGCAGCTTGGCCCGTAGACAGGGGAACTATGGCTACACCTTC. Protein sequence: CASSLARRQGNYGYTF.

Here the CDR3 DNA reads TGCGCCAGCAGCTTGGGGGCAGGGGTTGACACTGAAGCTTTCTTT. The encoded protein is CASSLGAGVDTEAFF. The rearrangement uses TRBV5-1 and TRBJ1-1; D might be TRBD1 (6 bases). With 0 bases removed from V and 3 bases from J, the gap between germline ends came to 12 bases. This CDR3 is 15 amino acids long. The germline V gene encodes CDR1 SGHRS and CDR2 YFSETQ.

J is TRBJ2-1 and V is TRBV7-2; D might be TRBD2 (6 bases). The CDR3 consists of 16 residues. V was cut by 7 bases and J by 4 bases, with 20 bases left in between. The germline V gene has CDR1 SGHTA and CDR2 FQGNSA. The CDR3 bases are TGTGCCAGCACCGTGCGGGGCGGGAAGACATACAATGAGCAGTTCTTC. Translation: CASTVRGGKTYNEQFF. Together with reference TRBV7-2 and TRBJ2-1, the CDR3 gives the full variable domain: GAGVSQSPSNKVTEKGKDVELRCDPISGHTALYWYRQSLGQGLEFLIYFQGNSAPDKSGLPSDRFSAERTGGSVSTLTIQRTQQEDSAVYLCASTVRGGKTYNEQFFGPGTRLTVL.

This chain links TRBV27 with TRBJ2-5; D is uncertain. This CDR3 has 11 amino acids. Germline loops: CDR1 MNHEY, CDR2 SMNVEV (reference sequence). V gave up 6 bases and J gave up 3 bases, with 5 bases separating them. CDR3 sequence (DNA): TGTGCCAGCAGCCGTAAAGAGACCCAGTACTTC. Amino acid sequence: CASSRKETQYF.

As to this clone: The sample carries other DNA sequences with the same CDR3. The V and J genes are TRBV5-1 and TRBJ2-1; D possibly corresponds to TRBD2 (6 bases). This CDR3 has 14 amino acids. The germline V and J ends were trimmed by 4 bases and 1 base, with 9 bases remaining between them. CDR1 SGHRS and CDR2 YFSETQ come from the germline V gene. CDR3 region: CASSGTSSYNEQFF. CDR3 in DNA: TGCGCCAGCAGCGGGACTTCATCCTACAATGAGCAGTTCTTC.

The chain couples TRBV11-2 to TRBJ1-5; 8 bases agree with TRBD1. Germline lookup yields CDR1 SGHAT and CDR2 FQNNGV. V shed 5 bases and J 7 bases; nucleotides not matched to a gene: 7. This CDR3 comprises 14 residues. CDR3 bases: TGTGCCAGCAGCCTTCAGGGGGCGGGACAGCCCCAGCATTTT. Translating gives CASSLQGAGQPQHF.

The rearrangement uses TRBV27 and TRBJ2-5, with D unclear. The length of the CDR3 is 14 residues. Trimming cost V 0 bases and J 1 base, with 6 bases left between them. CDR1 and CDR2 from the germline V gene are MNHEY and SMNVEV (reference sequence). This chain's CDR3 is CASSLSPVQETQYF. CDR3 bases: TGTGCCAGCAGTTTATCTCCGGTCCAAGAGACCCAGTACTTC.

The CDR3: CAISPGLAGGPGGRETQYF. The DNA of the CDR3 is TGTGCCATCAGCCCGGGACTAGCGGGAGGGCCGGGAGGGAGAGAGACCCAGTACTTC. The V and J genes are TRBV10-3 and TRBJ2-5; the match to TRBD2 covers 16 bases. Per the germline V gene, CDR1 is ENHRY and CDR2 is SYGVKD. The CDR3 has 19 amino acids. V trimming: 6 bases; J trimming: 4 bases; junction bases outside the gene matches: 14.

The V call is TRBV6-5, the J call TRBJ1-1; D call uncertain. V was clipped by 5 bases and J by 2 bases, with 9 bases between them. The CDR3 sequence is 13 residues long. Looked up from germline, CDR1 is MNHEY and CDR2 is SVGAGI. CDR3 residues: CASSPPSNTEAFF. DNA for the CDR3: TGTGCCAGCAGTCCCCCCAGTAACACTGAAGCTTTCTTT.

The chain is built from TRBV5-1 and TRBJ1-1; the match to TRBD1 covers 9 bases. Trimming took 1 base from V and 6 from J; bases not matched to a gene: 7. Germline CDR1 and CDR2: SGHRS and YFSETQ. The CDR3 has 15 residues. CDR3 sequence: CASSLSGQGGAEAFF. In DNA form, the CDR3 reads TGCGCCAGCAGCTTGTCGGGACAGGGTGGTGCTGAAGCTTTCTTT.

This clone was detected once. The chain uses TRBV5-1 and TRBJ2-3; TRBD2 agrees at 7 bases. V lost 6 bases and J lost 2; bases outside the gene matches: 9. The germline gives CDR1 SGHRS, CDR2 YFSETQ. This CDR3 region has 15 residues. The CDR3 spells CASTRLAQTTDTQYF. Here the CDR3 DNA reads TGCGCCAGCACCCGACTAGCCCAGACCACAGATACGCAGTATTTT.

A few counts support this clone. V is TRBV5-1 and J is TRBJ2-1, with D unclear. This CDR3 has 13 residues. Trimming took off 4 bases at V and 10 bases at J, with 15 bases between the two ends. Germline-derived CDR1 and CDR2 are SGHRS and YFSETQ. The CDR3 loop is CASSKVSTQEQFF. The CDR3 nucleotides are TGCGCCAGCAGCAAAGTTAGCACCCAGGAGCAGTTCTTC.